This paragraph covers one TCR beta chain sequence. Its antigen is still unknown. This sample was included in a study of lymphopenia after photon versus proton radiotherapy. Assay used: immunoSEQ multiplex PCR; TCRdb lists only in-frame clones, some missing. The data show tens of thousands of clones, 65% to 85% seen once. Study outcomes and limitations: Under photons, naive T cells and diversity fell while effector/memory populations rose.

The material sequenced was peripheral blood, taken from a patient treated with proton-based radiotherapy. This clonotype was obtained from a man between 60 and 70 years old with pancreatic cancer.

CDR3: CASSGGTGGSYGYTF. In nucleotides, the CDR3 is TGCGCCAGCAGCGGCGGGACAGGGGGGAGCTATGGCTACACCTTC. V is TRBV5-1 and J is TRBJ1-2; TRBD1 matches 11 bases. The length of the CDR3 is 15 residues. V lost 4 bases, J lost 4 bases, and 6 bases stayed unmatched. The germline CDR1 and CDR2 sequences are SGHRS and YFSETQ.